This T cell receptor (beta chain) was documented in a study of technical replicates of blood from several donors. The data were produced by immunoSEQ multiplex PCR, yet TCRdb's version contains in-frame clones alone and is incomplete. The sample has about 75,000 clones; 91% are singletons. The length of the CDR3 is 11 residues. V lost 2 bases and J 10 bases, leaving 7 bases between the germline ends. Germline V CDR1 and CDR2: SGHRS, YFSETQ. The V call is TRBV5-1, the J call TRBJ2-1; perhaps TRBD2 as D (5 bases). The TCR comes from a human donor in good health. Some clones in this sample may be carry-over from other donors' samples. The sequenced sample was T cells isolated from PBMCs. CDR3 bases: TGCGCCAGCAGCTTCGGCGGGGAGCAGTTCTTC. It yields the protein CASSFGGEQFF.